This passage covers 21 T cell receptor beta chains from one sample sequenced in a study of T-cell reconstitution after alpha-beta-depleted transplantation in children. Unique molecular identifiers were incorporated during preparation of the TCRbeta library. A single record per CDR3 protein comes from TCRdb applying MiXCR to the PCR reads. The sample has around 370,000 distinct CDR3 sequences, about a tenth seen once. This specimen was PBMCs from the stem cell graft donor, taken from the stem cell graft. The receptors here all came from a human donor who donated a stem cell graft to a child with acute lymphoblastic leukemia.

This clonotype appeared many times. As DNA, the CDR3 is TGCAGCGTTGATTCCGGGACAGGGCTTCACGAGCAGTACTTC. This gives the protein CSVDSGTGLHEQYF. This chain connects TRBV29-1 to TRBJ2-7; TRBD1 matches at 9 bases. The CDR3 is made up of 14 amino acids. J was trimmed by 5 bases and V by 3 bases; bases with no gene match: 8. Germline CDR1 reads SQVTM; CDR2 reads ANQGSEA.

This clonotype was counted many times. The rearrangement links TRBV7-6 to TRBJ1-4; 7 positions match TRBD1. The V gene's germline CDR1 is SGHVS and CDR2 FNYEAQ. V lost 1 base and J lost 8; bases outside the gene matches: 10. The CDR3 has 16 residues. The CDR3 coding sequence is TGTGCCAGCAGCTTAGTTTGGGGTCAGGGACAGGAAAAACTGTTTTTT. It encodes CASSLVWGQGQEKLFF.

This clonotype was detected ten times or more. The chain is built from TRBV13 and TRBJ2-3; 11 nucleotides match TRBD2. This CDR3 contains 15 residues. Per germline, CDR1 PRHDT and CDR2 FYEKMQ (reference sequence). The ends lost 5 bases at V and 4 bases at J; junction bases unmatched: 5. CDR3 amino acids: CASSIELAGADTQYF. In DNA, the CDR3 is TGTGCCAGCAGCATAGAACTAGCGGGAGCAGATACGCAGTATTTT.

The V and J genes are TRBV7-9 and TRBJ2-6; no clear D gene. The V and J ends lost 5 bases and 0 bases respectively, with 11 bases between them. This CDR3 spans 16 amino acids. CDR1 and CDR2 (germline): SEHNR, FQNEAQ (reference sequence). CDR3 loop: CASSHTDRSGANVLTF. As DNA, the CDR3 is TGTGCCAGCAGCCACACGGACCGCTCTGGGGCCAACGTCCTGACTTTC.

The V gene is TRBV7-2, the J gene TRBJ2-7; D unclear. V was pared by 1 base and J by 2 bases, with 6 bases between. The CDR3 contains 13 residues. CDR1 and CDR2 (germline): SGHTA, FQGNSA. The chain's CDR3 is CASSLVETYEQYV. DNA of the CDR3: TGTGCCAGCAGCTTAGTAGAAACCTACGAGCAGTACGTC.

This clonotype was picked up many times. The rearrangement joins TRBV7-2 to TRBJ2-7, with 12 bases fitting TRBD2. The germline gives CDR1 SGHTA, CDR2 FQGNSA. J was trimmed by 1 base and V by 4 bases; bases with no gene match: 8. The CDR3 length is 17 residues. The CDR3 nucleotides are TGTGCCAGCAGCTCAAGAGGACTAGCGGGGCTATCCTACGAGCAGTACTTC. This encodes CASSSRGLAGLSYEQYF.

The V call is TRBV2, the J call TRBJ1-5; D is perhaps TRBD1 (5 bases). Germline V gene lookup returns CDR1 SNHLY and CDR2 FYNNEI. This CDR3 comprises 15 residues. Deletions cut 7 bases from V and 0 bases from J, with 13 bases between. The CDR3 DNA reads as TGTGCCAGCACCCAAGGGACGGATAGCAATCAGCCCCAGCATTTT. Amino acid sequence: CASTQGTDSNQPQHF.

This clonotype was recorded a few times. V is TRBV20-1 and J is TRBJ1-2, with 9 bases aligning to TRBD1. CDR3 size: 12 residues. CDR1 is DFQATT, CDR2 SNEGSKA, per germline (reference sequence). V lost 5 bases to trimming and J lost 7 bases; unmatched junction nucleotides: 5. The CDR3 DNA follows: TGCAGTGCTGGTACAGGGGGCCGTGGCTACACCTTC. Protein product: CSAGTGGRGYTF.

This clonotype has more than one count but fewer than ten. This rearrangement joins TRBV28 to TRBJ1-4; no firm D call. Germline-derived CDR1 and CDR2 are MDHEN and SYDVKM. The CDR3 loop spans 15 amino acids. V was trimmed by 7 bases and J by 11 bases, leaving 23 bases between them. CDR3 sequence (DNA): TGTGCCAGCACAACCCGCCGGGAGGACCGACGGAAACTGTTTTTT. It codes for CASTTRREDRRKLFF.

This clonotype has ten or more counts. The J gene is TRBJ2-3, the V gene TRBV9; 9 nucleotides agree with TRBD2. The trim removed 0 bases at V and 2 bases at J, leaving 4 bases unmatched. The CDR3 spans 16 residues. The V gene's germline CDR1 is SGDLS and CDR2 YYNGEE. The CDR3 is CASSVAAGGPTDTQYF. As DNA, the CDR3 is TGTGCCAGCAGCGTAGCTGCGGGAGGGCCCACAGATACGCAGTATTTT.

The chain recombines TRBV29-1 with TRBJ2-3; D assignment may be TRBD1 or TRBD2 (5 bases each). Germline lookup yields CDR1 SQVTM and CDR2 ANQGSEA. The CDR3 has 13 amino acids. CDR3 nucleotides: TGCACCACCATTGGGGGAGTGCGGAATACGCAGTATTTT. This gives the protein CTTIGGVRNTQYF.

This clonotype appeared a few times. V gene TRBV27 combines with J gene TRBJ2-1; D is tentatively TRBD1 or TRBD2 (5 bases each). Germline V gene lookup returns CDR1 MNHEY and CDR2 SMNVEV (reference sequence). This CDR3 is 20 amino acids long. V lost 4 bases to trimming and J lost 2 bases, with 27 bases between them. Here the CDR3 reads CASSSLIPDRHGATYNEQFF. Here the CDR3 DNA reads TGTGCCAGCAGTTCCTTAATCCCCGACCGACACGGGGCGACCTACAATGAGCAGTTCTTC.

A few counts support this clonotype. This sequence joins TRBV7-6 and TRBJ1-5; D gene uncertain. The CDR3 totals 17 residues. V lost 10 bases, J lost 5 bases, and 27 bases lay in between. Germline V gene lookup returns CDR1 SGHVS and CDR2 FNYEAQ. Here the CDR3 reads CATTQPVTKSLDQPQHF. The CDR3 region has the DNA TGTGCCACGACACAACCCGTGACTAAGAGCTTGGATCAGCCCCAGCATTTT.

The chain combines TRBV27 with TRBJ2-1; D unresolved. CDR3 length: 16 residues. V lost 2 bases and J 0 bases, leaving 11 bases between the germline ends. Germline V CDR1 and CDR2: MNHEY, SMNVEV (reference sequence). The CDR3 reads CASSLDVLSSYNEQFF. CDR3 nucleotide sequence: TGTGCCAGCAGTTTAGATGTCCTAAGCTCCTACAATGAGCAGTTCTTC.

The table lists this clonotype with a few counts. The chain recombines TRBV4-1 with TRBJ2-3, with 9 bases matching TRBD2. Germline V lookup: CDR1 MGHRA, CDR2 YSYEKL. V lost 4 bases to trimming and J lost 3 bases; unmatched junction nucleotides: 5. The CDR3 is 15 residues long. The CDR3 nucleotides read TGCGCCAGCAGCCCCTCCGCGGGAGGGACAGATACGCAGTATTTT. It translates to CASSPSAGGTDTQYF.

In this sample, this clonotype turned up a few times. V gene TRBV11-1 combines with J gene TRBJ2-5, with 12 bases identical to TRBD1. The CDR3 totals 20 residues. The J segment lost 2 bases and the V segment lost 2 bases, leaving 15 bases of the junction unmatched. Per germline, CDR1 SGHAT and CDR2 FQDESV (reference sequence). DNA for the CDR3: TGTGCCAGCAGCTTAACCGGGACAGGGGGCGTCATTCCCCGACAAGAGACCCAGTACTTC. Translated, it gives CASSLTGTGGVIPRQETQYF.

As for this clonotype: Since a much larger clone is just one base distant, this may be a read error. This CDR3 fails to terminate in the conserved phenylalanine or tryptophan, so it likely reflects a read error. The chain carries TRBV3-1 and TRBJ1-2, with D possibly TRBD1 on 5 matching bases. The CDR3 runs 12 residues. V was cut by 5 bases and J by 8 bases, with 12 bases left in between. Germline CDR1 LGHDT, CDR2 YNNKEL (reference sequence). The CDR3 coding sequence is TGTGCCAGCAGCGTCGCAGGGTTAGGCTACACCCTC. It codes for CASSVAGLGYTL.

This clonotype was observed a few times. V and J are TRBV6-1 and TRBJ1-1; TRBD1 is a possible D gene (5 bases). The CDR3 runs 15 residues. Germline V gene sequence: CDR1 MNHNS, CDR2 SASEGT. V lost 5 bases to trimming and J lost 3 bases, with 16 bases between them. In DNA, the CDR3 is TGTGCCAGCAGTAGTTACCGGGGGGTGTACACTGAAGCTTTCTTT. Residues: CASSSYRGVYTEAFF.

V is TRBV12-3 or TRBV12-4 and J is TRBJ2-7, with TRBD1 identical over 8 bases. Germline trimming cut 6 bases from V and 7 bases from J; bases unmatched to any gene: 11. This CDR3 has 14 amino acids. This CDR3 reads CASRSGQGAWEQYF. The CDR3 DNA reads TGTGCCAGCAGGTCGGGGCAGGGGGCTTGGGAGCAGTACTTC.

The CDR3 sequence: CSARDSGLRYEQYF. In DNA, the CDR3 is TGCAGTGCTAGAGATTCAGGACTTCGCTACGAGCAGTACTTC. V usage is TRBV20-1 and J usage is TRBJ2-7; a possible D gene is TRBD2 (5 bases). CDR3 length: 14 amino acids. The germline gives CDR1 DFQATT, CDR2 SNEGSKA (reference sequence). V lost 0 bases, J lost 3 bases, and 12 bases lay in between.

This clonotype came up a few times. This chain uses TRBV4-1 with TRBJ2-6; D may correspond to TRBD1 or TRBD2 (5 bases each). Trimming removed 8 bases at V and 0 bases at J, with 8 bases between. Germline V gene data show CDR1 as MGHRA and CDR2 as YSYEKL. This CDR3 has 14 residues. The CDR3 here is CASLGDSGANVLTF. CDR3 DNA: TGCGCCAGCCTGGGGGACTCTGGGGCCAACGTCCTGACTTTC.